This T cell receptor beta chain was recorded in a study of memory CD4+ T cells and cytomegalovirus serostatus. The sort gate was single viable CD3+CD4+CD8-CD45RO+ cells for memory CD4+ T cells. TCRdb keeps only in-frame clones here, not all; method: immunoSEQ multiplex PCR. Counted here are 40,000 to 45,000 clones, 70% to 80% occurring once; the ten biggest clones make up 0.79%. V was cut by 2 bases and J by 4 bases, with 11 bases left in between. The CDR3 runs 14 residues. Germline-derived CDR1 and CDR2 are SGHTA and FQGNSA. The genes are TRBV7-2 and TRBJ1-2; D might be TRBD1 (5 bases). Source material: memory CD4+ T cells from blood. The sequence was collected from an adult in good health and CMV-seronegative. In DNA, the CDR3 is TGTGCCAGCAGCTTACAGGGATACGTCTATGGCTACACCTTC. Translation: CASSLQGYVYGYTF.